These 21 T cell receptor beta chains share one sample of origin, sequenced in a study of tumor-infiltrating lymphocytes in primary liver carcinoma. Co-extraction of both nucleic acids (RNA and DNA) used 20-30 mg of unsorted bulk tissue. A primer in the constant region served to generate TCR beta cDNA from 450 to 600 ng of total RNA. Sequencing libraries for TCR beta derived from three nested multiplex PCR rounds that used slightly modified ARM-PCR. Both of the initial two PCR rounds ran for about 11 cycles and employed TRBV1-TRBV30 forward primers alongside a C-beta reverse primer. Each CDR3 protein gets one entry after TCRdb re-called the multiplex PCR reads with MiXCR. The sample contains tens of thousands of distinct CDR3 sequences, around 73% of which appear only once. The sequencing input was liver tumor tissue from sampling region 5. Subset here: tumor region T5, tumor centre. Receptors were obtained from a man in his forties with primary liver carcinoma and hepatitis B virus infection.

For this clonotype: The conserved closing phenylalanine or tryptophan is absent in this CDR3, likely reflecting a read error. This chain links TRBV4-1 with TRBJ2-1; tentative D call: TRBD2 (6 bases). In germline, CDR1 is MGHRA, CDR2 YSYEKL. The CDR3 contains 15 residues. CDR3 amino acids: CASSQAGTAYNEQFS. The CDR3 DNA is TGCGCCAGCAGCCAAGCCGGGACTGCGTACAATGAACAGTTCTCC.

In regard to this clonotype: Sequence at one end of the junction differs from germline and may be a read error. V is TRBV6-2 or TRBV6-3 and J is TRBJ2-2; TRBD2 might be the D (7 bases). The CDR3 is made up of 18 amino acids. Looked up from germline, CDR1 is MNHEY and CDR2 is SVGEGT. CDR3 residues: CASSDTGIRLANTGELFF. Here the CDR3 DNA reads TGTGCTAGCAGCGACACAGGGATTCGACTAGCCAACACCGGGGAGCTGTTTTTT.

In regard to this clonotype: One junction end does not reproduce the germline sequence, and a read error may be involved. This rearrangement joins TRBV4-3 to TRBJ2-1, with D unresolved. Germline loops: CDR1 LGHNA, CDR2 YSLEER. The CDR3 is made up of 16 amino acids. In nucleotides, the CDR3 is TGCGCCGGCAGCCAATTCCCCCCCCTGGCGGAGAATGAGCAGTTCTTC. Its protein is CAGSQFPPLAENEQFF.

About this clonotype: The junction and the germline gene differ at one end; a read error may be behind it. The rearrangement joins TRBV30 to TRBJ1-2, with 8 bases matching TRBD1. This CDR3 has 15 amino acids. In germline, CDR1 is GTSNPN, CDR2 SVGIG (reference sequence). CDR3 bases: TGTGCCTGCCCTGGCTGGACAGGGTCGGTGGATGGCTACGCCTTC. Residues: CACPGWTGSVDGYAF.

Comments on this clonotype: This may come from a read error, since a much larger clone is one base off. The CDR3 sequence is CASSQMTSGRDNEQFF. The CDR3 region has the DNA TGTGCCAGCAGCCAGATGACTAGCGGGAGGGACAATGAGCAGTTCTTC. The rearrangement joins TRBV4-2 to TRBJ2-1; 14 bases line up with TRBD2. The trim removed 3 bases at V and 5 bases at J, leaving 3 bases unmatched. The CDR3 contains 16 residues. The V gene's germline CDR1 is LGHNA and CDR2 YNFKEQ.

A single count supports this clonotype. The junction and the germline gene differ at one end; a read error may be behind it. The chain has TRBV12-3 or TRBV12-4 and TRBJ1-1; the D is unclear. This CDR3 region has 14 residues. In DNA, the CDR3 is TGTGCCAGCAGCTCTAGTGACAACAACACTGTAGCTTTCTTT. Translation gives CASSSSDNNTVAFF.

Regarding this clonotype: Likely a read error: the CDR3 ends without its conserved phenylalanine or tryptophan. The chain employs TRBV6-2 or TRBV6-3 and TRBJ2-7, with TRBD1 matching over 8 bases. CDR1 and CDR2 from the germline V gene are MNHEY and SVGEGT. The CDR3 is 14 amino acids. The CDR3 loop is CVRSLQDRAHEQYI. The CDR3 nucleotides read TGTGTCAGGAGCCTCCAGGACAGGGCCCACGAGCAGTACATC.

Remarks on this clonotype: The conserved closing phenylalanine or tryptophan is absent in this CDR3, likely reflecting a read error. This sequence joins TRBV28 and TRBJ2-7, with D hard to call. Per germline, CDR1 MDHEN and CDR2 SYDVKM. The CDR3 totals 12 residues. CDR3 loop: CASSYNPTEQYL. In DNA, the CDR3 is TGCGCCAGCAGTTACAACCCCACCGAGCAGTACTTA.

The chain links TRBV11-2 to TRBJ2-7; D is unresolved. From germline, CDR1 is SGHAT and CDR2 FQNNGV. V was cut by 3 bases and J by 4 bases, with 28 bases left in between. The CDR3 extends over 19 amino acids. In DNA, the CDR3 is TGTGCCAGCAGCTTCGACGGGCCCCGACGTTCTTCGTACGGTTACGAGCAGTACTTC. This codes for CASSFDGPRRSSYGYEQYF. The whole variable domain, filled in from reference TRBV11-2 and TRBJ2-7, reads EAGVAQSPRYKIIEKRQSVAFWCNPISGHATLYWYQQILGQGPKLLIQFQNNGVVDDSQLPKDRFSAERLKGVDSTLKIQPAKLEDSAVYLCASSFDGPRRSSYGYEQYFGPGTRLTVT.

V gene TRBV28 combines with J gene TRBJ1-2, with a possible D match to TRBD1 (5 bases). Per germline, CDR1 MDHEN and CDR2 SYDVKM. The CDR3 has 15 amino acids. Trimming cost V 4 bases and J 6 bases, with 18 bases left between them. CDR3 loop: CASSYLADPGHGYTF. In DNA form, the CDR3 reads TGTGCCAGCAGTTACCTCGCTGACCCGGGGCATGGCTACACCTTC.

The gene calls are TRBV7-8 and TRBJ2-2, with TRBD1 as a possible D gene (6 bases). The CDR3 is made up of 15 amino acids. Looked up from germline, CDR1 is SGHVS and CDR2 is FQNEAQ. V dropped 6 bases and J dropped 6 bases, with 17 bases sitting between them. The CDR3 loop is CASRTGKSTSGELFF. The DNA of the CDR3 is TGTGCCAGCAGAACAGGGAAATCCACCTCCGGGGAGCTGTTTTTT.

CDR3 sequence reads: CTNSLRGAGNTIYF. CDR3 bases: TGTACCAACAGTCTTCGGGGGGCTGGAAACACCATATATTTT. This sequence joins TRBV12-3 or TRBV12-4 and TRBJ1-3; the D gene is possibly TRBD1 (5 bases). The CDR3 is 14 amino acids.

This clonotype was seen repeatedly, ten times or more. This chain uses TRBV18 with TRBJ2-7; D remains ambiguous. Germline V gene lookup returns CDR1 KGHSH and CDR2 LQKENI. The CDR3 length is 13 residues. V was shortened by 2 bases and J by 3 bases, with 8 bases between the two germline ends. This chain's CDR3 is CASSPAADYEQYF. DNA of the CDR3: TGTGCCAGCTCACCAGCTGCCGACTACGAGCAGTACTTC.

Turning to this clonotype: Germline and junction disagree at one end, which may indicate a read error. The rearrangement links TRBV12-3 or TRBV12-4 to TRBJ2-7; the match to TRBD2 covers 14 bases. This CDR3 has 16 residues. The DNA of the CDR3 is TGTGCCAGTAGTTTTCCCGGGACTAGCGGGAGTGGCGAGCAGTACTTC. Its protein is CASSFPGTSGSGEQYF.

The CDR3 region is CASSLAGRFTHGYTF. CDR3 in DNA: TGTGCCAGCAGCTTGGCGGGCAGGTTCACTCATGGCTACACCTTC. The chain links TRBV5-4 to TRBJ1-2; D gene uncertain. Germline assignment: CDR1 SGHNT and CDR2 YYREEE (reference sequence). The V gene lost 0 bases and the J gene lost 6 bases, with 15 bases spanning the gap. This CDR3 has 15 residues.

As to this clonotype: A much larger clone differs by one base, so this may be a read error. The rearrangement links TRBV28 to TRBJ2-7; tentative D call: TRBD1 (6 bases). Trimming cost V 6 bases and J 3 bases, with 18 bases left between them. The germline V gene encodes CDR1 MDHEN and CDR2 SYDVKM. The CDR3 consists of 15 residues. The CDR3 here is CASRAPRGTYYEQYF. The CDR3 nucleotides are TGTGCCAGCAGGGCTCCCAGGGGCACGTACTACGAGCAGTACTTC.

As for this clonotype: A much larger clone differs from this one at a single base, so this may be a read error. V and J are TRBV11-2 and TRBJ2-7; possibly TRBD1 for D (5 bases). CDR3 length: 13 amino acids. Germline V gene data show CDR1 as SGHAT and CDR2 as FQNNGV. The CDR3 is CPSSNRNSYVQYF. The CDR3 nucleotides read TGTCCCAGCTCTAACAGGAACTCCTACGTGCAGTACTTC. The complete variable domain, with remaining parts taken from reference TRBV11-2 and TRBJ2-7, reads EAGVAQSPRYKIIEKRQSVAFWCNPISGHATLYWYQQILGQGPKLLIQFQNNGVVDDSQLPKDRFSAERLKGVDSTLKIQPAKLEDSAVYLCPSSNRNSYVQYFGPGTRLTVT.

Details on this clonotype: The DNA is left out, because the CDR3 cannot be placed on it with certainty; the CDR3 is given as TCRdb lists it. The gene calls are TRBV6-1 and TRBJ2-6; TRBD1 is taken as the D call from the table, unchecked against the DNA. From its first to its last residue, the CDR3 has 16 amino acids. Germline V gene lookup returns CDR1 MNHNS and CDR2 SASEGT. This CDR3 reads CFGTGTGGARANVLAF.

As to this clonotype: A much larger clone differs from this one at a single base, so this may be a read error. The rearrangement joins TRBV7-2 to TRBJ2-3; TRBD2 is a possible D gene (6 bases). The CDR3 is 15 amino acids. CDR1 is SGHTA, CDR2 FQGNSA, per germline. Trimming took off 1 base at V and 5 bases at J, with 13 bases between the two ends. CDR3 DNA: TGTGCCAGCAGCTTAGAGGGAGGATACATAGATACGCAGTATTTT. Translation: CASSLEGGYIDTQYF. Full variable domain (missing parts from reference TRBV7-2 and TRBJ2-3): GAGVSQSPSNKVTEKGKDVELRCDPISGHTALYWYRQSLGQGLEFLIYFQGNSAPDKSGLPSDRFSAERTGGSVSTLTIQRTQQEDSAVYLCASSLEGGYIDTQYFGPGTRLTVL.

Turning to this clonotype: One end of the junction fails to match germline, which may point to a read error. This chain uses TRBV6-5 with TRBJ2-1; tentative D call: TRBD2 (6 bases). Germline CDR1 and CDR2: MNHEY and SVGAGI. CDR3 size: 16 residues. DNA of the CDR3: TGTGCCACCAGTTATAATCTAGCGAGCTCATACAATGAGCAGTTCTTC. Protein: CATSYNLASSYNEQFF.

This chain connects TRBV28 to TRBJ1-2; D possibly corresponds to TRBD1 (5 bases). Trimming took 6 bases from V and 2 from J, leaving 16 bases between them. Per the germline V gene, CDR1 is MDHEN and CDR2 is SYDVKM. This CDR3 is 15 amino acids long. The CDR3 reads CASRWTRGENYGYTF. The CDR3 nucleotides read TGTGCCAGCAGGTGGACAAGGGGAGAGAACTATGGCTACACCTTC.